This T cell receptor (beta chain) was obtained from a study of CD8+ T cells in alopecia areata. Reverse transcription of extracted RNA yielded cDNA, which provided the sequencing template. Assay: immunoSEQ multiplex PCR; the TCRdb copy retains only in-frame clones and omits some. Of 150,000 to 200,000 clones detected, around 60% appear once; the ten largest clones hold about 1.3%. Treatment denoted: oral pan-JAK inhibitor, 5-10 mg twice daily. From alopecia areata patients, lesional scalp punch biopsies and peripheral blood were collected. Per germline, CDR1 MRHNA and CDR2 SNTAGT. Trimming cost V 3 bases and J 3 bases; bases outside gene matches: 0. This CDR3 spans 13 amino acids.

The material sequenced was CD4+ T cells sorted from blood, taken at approximately week 49, from a patient treated with tofacitinib. The genes are TRBV6-4 and TRBJ1-1; 8 positions match TRBD1. The TCR comes from a human donor with alopecia areata. DNA of the CDR3: TGTGCCAGCAGTGAACAGGGGGACACTGAAGCTTTCTTT. Protein: CASSEQGDTEAFF.